This T cell receptor (beta chain) was observed in a study of shared clonotypes between healthy human individuals. CDR3 length: 12 residues. CDR1 is SGHRS, CDR2 YFSETQ, per germline. V gave up 4 bases and J gave up 5 bases, with 9 bases separating them. Replicate PCRs run on sorted subsets employed approximately 0.2 ug DNA, approximately 30,000 T cell genomes. Sequencing was performed with immunoSEQ multiplex PCR; in TCRdb, only in-frame clones are kept and a portion is missing. The sample lists about 1 million clones; 65% to 80% were seen once. Details on this clone: Its target is unknown. This same CDR3 is encoded by further DNA sequences in the sample.

General study findings and limits: Naive subsets typically showed greater estimated richness than memory subsets.

The chain carries TRBV5-1 and TRBJ2-5; D remains unclear. The TCR sequence derives from a man aged 18 to 35 in good health. Sequencing input: memory CD4+ T cells sorted from blood. The subset was: CD45RA-negative fraction. The CDR3 is CASSPDRETQYF. In DNA form, the CDR3 reads TGCGCCAGCAGCCCGGATAGGGAGACCCAGTACTTC. The full variable domain, completed using reference TRBV5-1 and TRBJ2-5, is KAGVTQTPRYLIKTRGQQVTLSCSPISGHRSVSWYQQTPGQGLQFLFEYFSETQRNKGNFPGRFSGRQFSNSRSEMNVSTLELGDSALYLCASSPDRETQYFGPGTRLLVL.